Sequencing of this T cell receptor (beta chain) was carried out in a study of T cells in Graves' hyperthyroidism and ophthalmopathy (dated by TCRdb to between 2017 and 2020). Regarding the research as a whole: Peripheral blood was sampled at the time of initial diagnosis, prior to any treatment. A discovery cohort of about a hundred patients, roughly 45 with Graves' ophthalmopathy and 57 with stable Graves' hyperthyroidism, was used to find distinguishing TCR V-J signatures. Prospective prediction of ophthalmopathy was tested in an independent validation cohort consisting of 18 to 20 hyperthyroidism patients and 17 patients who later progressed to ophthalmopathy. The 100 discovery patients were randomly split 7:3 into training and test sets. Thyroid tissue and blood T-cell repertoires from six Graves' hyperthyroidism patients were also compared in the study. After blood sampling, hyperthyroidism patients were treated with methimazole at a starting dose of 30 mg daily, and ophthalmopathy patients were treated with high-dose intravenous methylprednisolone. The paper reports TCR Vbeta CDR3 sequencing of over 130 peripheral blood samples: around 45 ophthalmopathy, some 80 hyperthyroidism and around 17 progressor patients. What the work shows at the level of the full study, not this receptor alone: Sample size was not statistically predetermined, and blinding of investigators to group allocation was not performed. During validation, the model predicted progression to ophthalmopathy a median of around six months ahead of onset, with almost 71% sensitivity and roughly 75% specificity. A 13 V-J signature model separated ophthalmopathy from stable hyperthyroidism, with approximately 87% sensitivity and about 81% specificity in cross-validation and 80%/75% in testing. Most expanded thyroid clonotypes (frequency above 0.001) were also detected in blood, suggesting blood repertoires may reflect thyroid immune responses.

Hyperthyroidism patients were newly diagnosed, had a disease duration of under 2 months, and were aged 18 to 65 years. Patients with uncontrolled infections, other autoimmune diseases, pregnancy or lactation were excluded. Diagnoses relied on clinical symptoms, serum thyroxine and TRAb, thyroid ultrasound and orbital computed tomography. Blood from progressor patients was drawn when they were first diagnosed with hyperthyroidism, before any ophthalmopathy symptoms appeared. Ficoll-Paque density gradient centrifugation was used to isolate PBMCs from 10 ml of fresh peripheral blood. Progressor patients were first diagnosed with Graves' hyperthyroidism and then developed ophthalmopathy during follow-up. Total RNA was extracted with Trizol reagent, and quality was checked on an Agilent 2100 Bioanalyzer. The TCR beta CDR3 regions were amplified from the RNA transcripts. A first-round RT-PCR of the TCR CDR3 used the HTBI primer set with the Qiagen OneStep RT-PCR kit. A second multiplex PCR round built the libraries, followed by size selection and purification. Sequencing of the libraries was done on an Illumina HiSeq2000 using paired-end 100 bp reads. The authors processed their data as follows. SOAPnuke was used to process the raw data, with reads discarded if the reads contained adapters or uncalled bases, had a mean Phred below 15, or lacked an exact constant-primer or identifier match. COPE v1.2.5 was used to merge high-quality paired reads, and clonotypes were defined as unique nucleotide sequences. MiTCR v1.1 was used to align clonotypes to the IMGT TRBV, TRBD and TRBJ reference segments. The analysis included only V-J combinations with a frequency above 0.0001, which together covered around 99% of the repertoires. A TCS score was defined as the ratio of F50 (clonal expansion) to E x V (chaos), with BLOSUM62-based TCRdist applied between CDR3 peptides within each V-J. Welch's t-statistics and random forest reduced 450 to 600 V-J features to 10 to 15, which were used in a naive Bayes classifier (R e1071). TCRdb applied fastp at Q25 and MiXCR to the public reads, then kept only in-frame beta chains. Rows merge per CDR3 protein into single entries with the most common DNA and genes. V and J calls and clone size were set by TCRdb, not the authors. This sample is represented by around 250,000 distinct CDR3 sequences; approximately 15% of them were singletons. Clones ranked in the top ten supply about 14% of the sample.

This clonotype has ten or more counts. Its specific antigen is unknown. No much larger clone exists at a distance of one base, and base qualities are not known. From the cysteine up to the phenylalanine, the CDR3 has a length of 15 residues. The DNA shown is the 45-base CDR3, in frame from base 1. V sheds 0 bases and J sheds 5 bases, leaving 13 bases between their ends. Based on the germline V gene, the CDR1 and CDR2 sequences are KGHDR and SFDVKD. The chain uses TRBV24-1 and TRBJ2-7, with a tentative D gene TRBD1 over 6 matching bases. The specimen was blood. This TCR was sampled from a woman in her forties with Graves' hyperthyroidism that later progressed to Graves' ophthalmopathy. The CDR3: CATSDLNAGADEQYF. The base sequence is TGTGCCACCAGTGATTTGAACGCAGGGGCGGACGAGCAGTACTTC.